This T cell receptor beta chain was documented in a study of response to subunit inactivated influenza vaccine. Many counts were recorded for this clonotype. Its antigen remains unknown. Study-wide points: After each seasonal influenza vaccination, few new T cells are recruited, the authors suggested.

TCRdb reprocessed the RT-PCR reads via MiXCR and lists one record per CDR3 protein. The data show 500,000 to 550,000 distinct CDR3 sequences, with under 9% seen just once and around 13% held by the top ten. The sample in question was PBMCs from blood, obtained less than 25 months after vaccination. The TCR comes from a man between 50 and 75 years old who received an inactivated influenza vaccine.

The CDR3 is CASRGTGASSPLHF. Written as DNA, the CDR3 is TGTGCCAGCAGGGGTACGGGGGCCTCGTCACCCCTCCACTTT. V usage is TRBV6-1 and J usage is TRBJ1-6; D perhaps matches TRBD1 (6 bases). Deletions cut 6 bases from V and 10 bases from J, with 16 bases between. This CDR3 is built from 14 residues. Germline V lookup: CDR1 MNHNS, CDR2 SASEGT.